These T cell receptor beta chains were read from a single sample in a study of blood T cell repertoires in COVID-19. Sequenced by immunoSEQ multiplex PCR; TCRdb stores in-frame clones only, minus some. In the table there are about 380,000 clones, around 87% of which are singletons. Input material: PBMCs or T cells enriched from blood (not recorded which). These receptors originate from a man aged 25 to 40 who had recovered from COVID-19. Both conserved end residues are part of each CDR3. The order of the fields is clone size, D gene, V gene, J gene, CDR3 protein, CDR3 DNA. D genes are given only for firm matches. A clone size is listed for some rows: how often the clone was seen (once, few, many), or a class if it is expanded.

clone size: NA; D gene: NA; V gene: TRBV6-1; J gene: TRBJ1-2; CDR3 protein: CASSEEGSGYGYTF; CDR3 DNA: TGTGCCAGCAGTGAAGAGGGGTCTGGCTATGGCTACACCTTC
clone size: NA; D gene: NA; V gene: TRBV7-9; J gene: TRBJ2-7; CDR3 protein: CASSPGAYEQYF; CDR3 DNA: TGTGCCAGCAGCCCCGGGGCCTACGAGCAGTACTTC
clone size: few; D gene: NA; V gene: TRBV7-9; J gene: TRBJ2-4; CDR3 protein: CASSFGMDSDIQYF; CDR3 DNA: TGTGCCAGCAGCTTCGGGATGGACAGCGACATTCAGTACTTC
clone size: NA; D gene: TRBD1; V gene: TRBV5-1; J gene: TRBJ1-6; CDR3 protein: CASRPQGTDSPLHF; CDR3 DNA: TGCGCCAGCAGACCACAGGGGACGGATTCACCCCTCCACTTT
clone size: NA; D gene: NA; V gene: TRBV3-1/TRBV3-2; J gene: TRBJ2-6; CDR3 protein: CASSEPIGAGANVLTF; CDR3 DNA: TGTGCCAGCAGCGAGCCCATTGGGGCCGGGGCCAACGTCCTGACTTTC
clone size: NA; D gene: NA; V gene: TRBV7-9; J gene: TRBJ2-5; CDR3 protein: CASSLDSVETQYF; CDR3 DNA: TGTGCCAGCAGCTTAGACAGTGTGGAGACCCAGTACTTC
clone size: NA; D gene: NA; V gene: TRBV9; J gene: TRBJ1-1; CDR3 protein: CASSAHWNTEAFF; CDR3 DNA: TGTGCCAGCAGCGCCCACTGGAACACTGAAGCTTTCTTT
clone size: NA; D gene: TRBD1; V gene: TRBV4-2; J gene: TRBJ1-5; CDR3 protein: CASSQQGVGAQHF; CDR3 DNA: TGTGCCAGCAGCCAGCAGGGGGTTGGGGCCCAGCATTTT
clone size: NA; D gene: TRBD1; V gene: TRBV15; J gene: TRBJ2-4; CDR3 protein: CATSRFGQGLNIQYF; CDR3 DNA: TGTGCCACCAGCAGATTCGGACAGGGGTTGAACATTCAGTACTTC
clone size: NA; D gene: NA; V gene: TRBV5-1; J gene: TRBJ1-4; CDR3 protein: CASSFDERLATNEKLFF; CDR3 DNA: TGCGCCAGCAGCTTTGATGAGAGATTAGCAACTAATGAAAAACTGTTTTTT
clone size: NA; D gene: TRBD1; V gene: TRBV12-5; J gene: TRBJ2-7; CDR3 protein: CASGLVPGQGAYEQYF; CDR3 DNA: TGTGCTAGTGGTTTGGTACCGGGACAGGGGGCCTACGAGCAGTACTTC
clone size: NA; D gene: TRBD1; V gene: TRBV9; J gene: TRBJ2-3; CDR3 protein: CASSVSDRGHTGDTQYF; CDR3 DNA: TGTGCCAGCAGCGTATCCGACAGGGGTCACACGGGGGATACGCAGTATTTT
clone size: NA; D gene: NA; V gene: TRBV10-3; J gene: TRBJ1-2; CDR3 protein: CAIIGGVGGYTF; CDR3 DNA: TGTGCCATCATCGGGGGTGTAGGTGGCTACACCTTC
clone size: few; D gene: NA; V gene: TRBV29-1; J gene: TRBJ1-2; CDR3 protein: CSVDDPEHGYTF; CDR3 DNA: TGCAGCGTTGATGATCCCGAGCACGGCTACACCTTC
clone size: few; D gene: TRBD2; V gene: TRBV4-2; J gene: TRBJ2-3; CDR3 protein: CASSQDQKRGYPLDTQYF; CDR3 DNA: TGTGCCAGCAGCCAAGATCAGAAGCGGGGGTACCCACTGGATACGCAGTATTTT
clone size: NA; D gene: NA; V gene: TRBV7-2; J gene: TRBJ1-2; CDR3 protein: CASSLMGGNYTF; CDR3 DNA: TGTGCCAGCAGCCTCATGGGGGGAAACTACACCTTC
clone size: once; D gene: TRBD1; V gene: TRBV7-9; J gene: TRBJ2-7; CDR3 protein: CASSTYGTGDHEQYF; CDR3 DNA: TGTGCCAGCAGCACCTACGGGACAGGGGACCACGAGCAGTACTTC
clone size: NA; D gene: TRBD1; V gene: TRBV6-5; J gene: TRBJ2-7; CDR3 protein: CASSSTTGGSYEQYF; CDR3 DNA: TGTGCCAGCAGTTCAACGACAGGGGGCTCCTACGAGCAGTACTTC
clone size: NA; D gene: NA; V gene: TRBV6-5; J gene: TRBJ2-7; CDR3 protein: CASSLQRDRPYEQYF; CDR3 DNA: TGTGCCAGCAGTCTCCAGCGGGACAGGCCCTACGAGCAGTACTTC
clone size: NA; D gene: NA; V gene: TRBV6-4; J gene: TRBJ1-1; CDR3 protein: CASSPGSMNTEAFF; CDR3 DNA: TGTGCCAGCAGCCCAGGGTCTATGAACACTGAAGCTTTCTTT
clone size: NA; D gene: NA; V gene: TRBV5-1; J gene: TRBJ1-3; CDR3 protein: CASSLALSGNTIYF; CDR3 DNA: TGCGCCAGCAGCCTCGCGCTCTCTGGAAACACCATATATTTT
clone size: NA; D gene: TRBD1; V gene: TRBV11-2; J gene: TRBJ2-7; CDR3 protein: CASRVTGGEQYF; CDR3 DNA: TGTGCCAGCAGGGTTACAGGGGGAGAGCAGTACTTC
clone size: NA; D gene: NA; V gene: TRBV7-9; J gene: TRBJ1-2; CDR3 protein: CASSDSGFELYGYTF; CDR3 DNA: TGTGCCAGCAGCGACTCGGGGTTCGAGCTATATGGCTACACCTTC
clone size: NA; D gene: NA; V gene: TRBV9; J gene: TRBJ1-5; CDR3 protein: CASSVDTNQPQHF; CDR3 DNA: TGTGCCAGCAGCGTAGATACTAATCAGCCCCAGCATTTT
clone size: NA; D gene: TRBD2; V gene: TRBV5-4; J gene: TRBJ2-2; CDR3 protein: CASSLPTSGNTGELFF; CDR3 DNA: TGTGCCAGCAGCTTGCCGACTAGCGGGAACACCGGGGAGCTGTTTTTT
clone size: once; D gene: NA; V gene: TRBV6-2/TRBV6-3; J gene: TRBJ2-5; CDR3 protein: CASSYDYPPGETQYF; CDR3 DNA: TGTGCCAGCAGTTACGACTACCCGCCGGGGGAGACCCAGTACTTC
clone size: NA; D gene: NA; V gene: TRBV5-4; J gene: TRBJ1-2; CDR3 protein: CASSLLQGANYGYTF; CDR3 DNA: TGTGCCAGCAGCTTGCTACAGGGAGCTAACTATGGCTACACCTTC
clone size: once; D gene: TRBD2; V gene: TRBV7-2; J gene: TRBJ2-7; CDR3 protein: CASSLGVAGVYEQYF; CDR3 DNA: TGTGCCAGCAGCTTAGGGGTAGCGGGGGTCTACGAGCAGTACTTC
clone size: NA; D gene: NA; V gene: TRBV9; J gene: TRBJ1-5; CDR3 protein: CASSVGRQNQPQHF; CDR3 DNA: TGTGCCAGCAGCGTTGGTAGACAGAATCAGCCCCAGCATTTT
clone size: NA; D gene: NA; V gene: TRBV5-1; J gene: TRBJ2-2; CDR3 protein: CASSSGGTNTGELFF; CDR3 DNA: TGCGCCAGCAGTTCAGGGGGGACGAACACCGGGGAGCTGTTTTTT
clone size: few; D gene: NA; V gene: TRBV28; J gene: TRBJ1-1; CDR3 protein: CASSLHRGANTEAFF; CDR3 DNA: TGTGCCAGCAGTCTCCATCGGGGGGCGAACACTGAAGCTTTCTTT
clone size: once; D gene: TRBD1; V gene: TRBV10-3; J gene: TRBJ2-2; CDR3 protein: CAISEQGTGNTGELFF; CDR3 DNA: TGTGCCATCAGTGAGCAGGGGACAGGGAACACCGGGGAGCTGTTTTTT
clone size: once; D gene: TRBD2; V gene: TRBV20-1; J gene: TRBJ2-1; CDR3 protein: CSASPGGGDEQFF; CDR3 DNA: TGCAGTGCTAGTCCGGGGGGAGGGGATGAGCAGTTCTTC
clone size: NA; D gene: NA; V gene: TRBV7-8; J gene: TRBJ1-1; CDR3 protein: CASSRPRTEAFF; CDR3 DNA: TGTGCCAGCAGTCGACCCAGAACTGAAGCTTTCTTT
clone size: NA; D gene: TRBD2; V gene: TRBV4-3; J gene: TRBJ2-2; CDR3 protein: CASSQASGNTGELFF; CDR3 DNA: TGCGCCAGCAGCCAAGCTAGCGGGAACACCGGGGAGCTGTTTTTT
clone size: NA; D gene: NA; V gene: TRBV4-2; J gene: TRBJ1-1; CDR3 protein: CASSQGGPTEAFF; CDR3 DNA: TGTGCCAGCAGCCAAGGGGGGCCCACTGAAGCTTTCTTT
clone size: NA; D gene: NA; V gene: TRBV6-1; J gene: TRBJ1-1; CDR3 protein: CASSERGLGTEAFF; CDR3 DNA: TGTGCCAGCAGTGAAAGGGGTTTGGGCACTGAAGCTTTCTTT
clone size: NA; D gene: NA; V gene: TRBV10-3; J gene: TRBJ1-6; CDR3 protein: CAISESGGLQEPLHF; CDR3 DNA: TGTGCCATCAGTGAGTCTGGGGGCCTTCAGGAACCCCTCCACTTT
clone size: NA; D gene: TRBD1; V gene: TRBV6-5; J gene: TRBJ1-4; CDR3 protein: CASRPGQGFEKLFF; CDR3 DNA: TGTGCCAGCAGACCCGGACAGGGGTTCGAAAAACTGTTTTTT
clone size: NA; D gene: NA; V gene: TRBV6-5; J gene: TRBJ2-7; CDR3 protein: CASSYGGGGYEQYF; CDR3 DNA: TGTGCCAGCAGTTACGGGGGGGGCGGGTACGAGCAGTACTTC
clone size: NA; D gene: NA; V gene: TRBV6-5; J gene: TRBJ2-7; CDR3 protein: CASSTIARIINEQYF; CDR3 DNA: TGTGCCAGCAGTACCATTGCCAGGATTATCAACGAGCAGTACTTC
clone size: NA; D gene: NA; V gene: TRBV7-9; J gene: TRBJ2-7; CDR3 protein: CASSQLAEQYF; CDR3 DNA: TGTGCCAGCAGCCAACTAGCTGAGCAGTACTTC
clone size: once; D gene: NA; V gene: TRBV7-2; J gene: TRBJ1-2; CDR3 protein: CASSPPSRPSYGYTF; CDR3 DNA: TGTGCCAGCAGCCCACCGAGCCGCCCGTCCTATGGCTACACCTTC
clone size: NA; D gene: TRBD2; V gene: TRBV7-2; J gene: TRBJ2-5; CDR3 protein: CASSLQAGEETQYF; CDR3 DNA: TGTGCCAGCAGCTTACAAGCGGGGGAAGAGACCCAGTACTTC
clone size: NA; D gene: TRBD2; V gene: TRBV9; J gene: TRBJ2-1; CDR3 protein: CASSPREGSGEQFF; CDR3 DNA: TGTGCCAGCAGCCCTCGGGAGGGATCCGGTGAGCAGTTCTTC
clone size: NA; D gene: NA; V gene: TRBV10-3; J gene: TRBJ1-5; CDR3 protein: CAISESIGGRPQHF; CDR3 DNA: TGTGCCATCAGTGAGTCGATAGGAGGTCGGCCCCAGCATTTT
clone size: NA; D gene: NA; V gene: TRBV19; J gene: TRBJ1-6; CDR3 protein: CASSVDRNSPLHF; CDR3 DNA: TGTGCCAGTAGTGTCGACAGAAATTCACCCCTCCACTTT
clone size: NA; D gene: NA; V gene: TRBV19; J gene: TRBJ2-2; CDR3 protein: CASSTTGELFF; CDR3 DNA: TGTGCCAGTAGTACTACCGGGGAGCTGTTTTTT
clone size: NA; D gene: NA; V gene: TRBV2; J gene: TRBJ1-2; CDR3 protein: CASRGRDYGYTF; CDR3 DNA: TGTGCCAGCAGGGGGCGCGACTATGGCTACACCTTC
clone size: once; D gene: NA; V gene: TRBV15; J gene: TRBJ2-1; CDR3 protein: CATSRDGESYNEQFF; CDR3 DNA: TGTGCCACCAGCAGAGACGGGGAATCCTACAATGAGCAGTTCTTC
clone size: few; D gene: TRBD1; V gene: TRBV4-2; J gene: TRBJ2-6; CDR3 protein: CASSRQGLAGANVLTF; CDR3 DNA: TGTGCCAGCAGCCGACAGGGTCTAGCTGGGGCCAACGTCCTGACTTTC
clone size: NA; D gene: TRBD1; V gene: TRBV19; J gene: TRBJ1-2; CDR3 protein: CASTPRGTGYGYTF; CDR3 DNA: TGTGCCAGTACCCCCAGGGGGACGGGCTATGGCTACACCTTC
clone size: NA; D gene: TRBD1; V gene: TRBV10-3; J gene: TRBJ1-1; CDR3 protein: CAISTGGVNTEAFF; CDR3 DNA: TGTGCCATCAGTACAGGGGGCGTCAACACTGAAGCTTTCTTT
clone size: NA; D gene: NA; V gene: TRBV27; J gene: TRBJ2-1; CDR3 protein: CASSLSGGVYNEQFF; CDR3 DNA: TGTGCCAGCAGTTTATCAGGGGGAGTCTACAATGAGCAGTTCTTC
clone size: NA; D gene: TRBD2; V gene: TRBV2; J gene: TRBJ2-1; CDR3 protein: CASREAGPRGEQFF; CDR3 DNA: TGTGCCAGCAGAGAAGCGGGGCCTCGTGGTGAGCAGTTCTTC
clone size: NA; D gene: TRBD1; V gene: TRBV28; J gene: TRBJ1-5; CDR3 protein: CASSGGQSGNQPQHF; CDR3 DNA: TGTGCCAGCAGCGGGGGACAGTCAGGGAATCAGCCCCAGCATTTT
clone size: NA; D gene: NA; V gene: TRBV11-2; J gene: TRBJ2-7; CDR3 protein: CASSQQGYEQYF; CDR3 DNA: TGTGCCAGCAGCCAACAGGGCTACGAGCAGTACTTC
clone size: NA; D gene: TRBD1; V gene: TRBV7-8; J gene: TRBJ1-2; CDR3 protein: CASSADNRGRGYGYTF; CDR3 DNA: TGTGCCAGCAGCGCAGACAACAGGGGGCGAGGGTATGGCTACACCTTC
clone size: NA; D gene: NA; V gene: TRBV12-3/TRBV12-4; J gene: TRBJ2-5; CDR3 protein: CASSLRTQETQYF; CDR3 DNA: TGTGCCAGCAGTTTGAGAACCCAAGAGACCCAGTACTTC